This T cell receptor beta chain appears in the sequencing data of a study of cytomegalovirus exposure and HLA in healthy donors. General observations from the study: Specificity for CMV antigens was confirmed in vitro for a few of the CMV-associated chains.

A remark on this clone: Its antigen is currently unknown.

CDR1 is SGHRS, CDR2 YFSETQ, per germline. The CDR3 extends over 15 amino acids. V was pared by 4 bases and J by 4 bases, with 17 bases between. The validation cohort, a group of 120 subjects, included the donors and was separate from the roughly 670-subject first cohort. TCRdb keeps only in-frame clones here, not all; method: immunoSEQ multiplex PCR. This sample yields about 150,000 clones, of which 85% to 90% are seen a single time; about 2.2% belongs to the top ten. The chain couples TRBV5-1 to TRBJ1-1; the D gene is possibly TRBD1 (5 bases). Sequencing was carried out using PBMCs. This TCR was sampled from a human donor in good health. The CDR3 coding sequence is TGCGCCAGCAGCCCACCCTTGGGGGGATCCACTGAAGCTTTCTTT. Translation gives CASSPPLGGSTEAFF.